The rows below give T cell receptor beta chains drawn from one sample of a study of blood T cell repertoires in COVID-19. Profiling relied on immunoSEQ multiplex PCR, and the TCRdb table lists in-frame clones only, not all of them. This sample has 200,000 to 250,000 clones, with 86% found just once. Sequencing was performed on PBMCs or T cells enriched from blood (not recorded which). These receptors came from a man between 40 and 49 years old who had recovered from COVID-19. The CDR3 runs from the conserved cysteine through the conserved F or W. Fields, in order: clone size, J gene, D gene, V gene, CDR3 protein, CDR3 DNA. The D gene is left open where the match is weak. Only some rows state a clone size, as once, few, many or a class for expanded clones.

abundance: NA; j_gene: TRBJ2-5; d_gene: TRBD2; v_gene: TRBV19; CDR3aa: CASSIESSGSQETQYF; CDR3nt: TGTGCCAGTAGTATCGAAAGTAGCGGGAGTCAAGAGACCCAGTACTTC
abundance: NA; j_gene: TRBJ1-2; d_gene: NA; v_gene: TRBV13; CDR3aa: CASSPPGRASGYTF; CDR3nt: TGTGCCAGCAGCCCCCCGGGCAGGGCGAGTGGCTACACCTTC
abundance: NA; j_gene: TRBJ2-1; d_gene: NA; v_gene: TRBV7-9; CDR3aa: CASSLWGQASNEQFF; CDR3nt: TGTGCCAGCAGCTTATGGGGCCAGGCGAGCAATGAGCAGTTCTTC
abundance: NA; j_gene: TRBJ1-6; d_gene: TRBD1; v_gene: TRBV3-1/TRBV3-2; CDR3aa: CASSQTILTGGLLSPLHF; CDR3nt: TGTGCCAGCAGCCAGACGATTCTGACAGGGGGTCTACTTTCACCCCTCCACTTT
abundance: NA; j_gene: TRBJ2-3; d_gene: TRBD2; v_gene: TRBV11-3; CDR3aa: CASSARPGAGDVDTQYF; CDR3nt: TGTGCCAGCAGCGCACGGCCTGGGGCGGGAGACGTAGATACGCAGTATTTT
abundance: NA; j_gene: TRBJ2-7; d_gene: NA; v_gene: TRBV7-2; CDR3aa: CASSLAERHEQYF; CDR3nt: TGTGCCAGCAGCTTAGCTGAGCGCCACGAGCAGTACTTC
abundance: NA; j_gene: TRBJ2-3; d_gene: TRBD2; v_gene: TRBV5-4; CDR3aa: CASSFLAGGSDTQYF; CDR3nt: TGTGCCAGCAGCTTCCTAGCGGGGGGGTCAGATACGCAGTATTTT
abundance: NA; j_gene: TRBJ2-7; d_gene: TRBD1; v_gene: TRBV28; CDR3aa: CASGETGGPESDEQYF; CDR3nt: TGTGCCAGCGGGGAGACAGGGGGTCCGGAATCCGACGAGCAGTACTTC
abundance: NA; j_gene: TRBJ1-1; d_gene: TRBD1; v_gene: TRBV13; CDR3aa: CASSRQGRGTEAFF; CDR3nt: TGTGCCAGCAGCCGACAGGGGCGAGGCACTGAAGCTTTCTTT
abundance: NA; j_gene: TRBJ2-5; d_gene: TRBD1; v_gene: TRBV19; CDR3aa: CASFQGQSETQYF; CDR3nt: TGTGCCAGTTTCCAGGGACAGTCAGAGACCCAGTACTTC
abundance: once; j_gene: TRBJ1-1; d_gene: NA; v_gene: TRBV9; CDR3aa: CASSLPGTEAFF; CDR3nt: TGTGCCAGCAGCTTACCGGGGACTGAAGCTTTCTTT
abundance: NA; j_gene: TRBJ1-2; d_gene: TRBD1; v_gene: TRBV29-1; CDR3aa: CSVEDFQQQGTYGYTF; CDR3nt: TGCAGCGTTGAAGATTTCCAGCAACAGGGGACCTATGGCTACACCTTC
abundance: NA; j_gene: TRBJ1-1; d_gene: NA; v_gene: TRBV25-1; CDR3aa: CASSEGRGTEAFF; CDR3nt: TGTGCCAGCAGTGAAGGCAGGGGCACTGAAGCTTTCTTT
abundance: NA; j_gene: TRBJ1-2; d_gene: NA; v_gene: TRBV27; CDR3aa: CASSFQDSREGYGYTF; CDR3nt: TGTGCCAGCAGTTTTCAGGACAGCCGGGAGGGCTATGGCTACACCTTC
abundance: NA; j_gene: TRBJ2-2; d_gene: TRBD1; v_gene: TRBV30; CDR3aa: CAWSFPGTANTGELFF; CDR3nt: TGTGCCTGGAGTTTCCCCGGGACAGCGAACACCGGGGAGCTGTTTTTT
abundance: NA; j_gene: TRBJ1-5; d_gene: TRBD1; v_gene: TRBV18; CDR3aa: CASSSPEGARSNQPQHF; CDR3nt: TGTGCCAGCTCATCCCCGGAGGGGGCCCGTAGCAATCAGCCCCAGCATTTT
abundance: NA; j_gene: TRBJ2-1; d_gene: NA; v_gene: TRBV5-1; CDR3aa: CASSGQGGDEQFF; CDR3nt: TGCGCCAGCAGCGGGCAGGGTGGAGATGAGCAGTTCTTC
abundance: NA; j_gene: TRBJ2-7; d_gene: TRBD2; v_gene: TRBV6-5; CDR3aa: CATLAWGGEQYF; CDR3nt: TGTGCCACACTGGCATGGGGGGGTGAGCAGTACTTC
abundance: NA; j_gene: TRBJ2-3; d_gene: TRBD2; v_gene: TRBV6-2/TRBV6-3; CDR3aa: CASSYGTSGDPDTQYF; CDR3nt: TGTGCCAGCAGTTACGGGACTAGCGGGGACCCAGATACGCAGTATTTT
abundance: NA; j_gene: TRBJ2-7; d_gene: TRBD2; v_gene: TRBV28; CDR3aa: CASSTRAGGSYEQYF; CDR3nt: TGTGCCAGCAGTACCCGAGCGGGAGGCTCCTACGAGCAGTACTTC
abundance: NA; j_gene: TRBJ1-2; d_gene: TRBD1; v_gene: TRBV12-3/TRBV12-4; CDR3aa: CASTEGQNYGYTF; CDR3nt: TGTGCCAGCACCGAGGGACAGAACTATGGCTACACCTTC
abundance: NA; j_gene: TRBJ2-3; d_gene: NA; v_gene: TRBV4-1; CDR3aa: CASSQTGWDTDTQYF; CDR3nt: TGCGCCAGCAGCCAAACAGGGTGGGATACAGATACGCAGTATTTT
abundance: once; j_gene: TRBJ2-6; d_gene: TRBD2; v_gene: TRBV7-9; CDR3aa: CASSPIGLAGSSGANVLTF; CDR3nt: TGTGCCAGCAGCCCTATCGGACTAGCGGGATCTTCTGGGGCCAACGTCCTGACTTTC
abundance: NA; j_gene: TRBJ2-2; d_gene: TRBD2; v_gene: TRBV7-2; CDR3aa: CASSPHFTSGRVPGELFF; CDR3nt: TGTGCCAGCAGCCCCCACTTTACTAGCGGGAGGGTCCCCGGGGAGCTGTTTTTT